The 31 T cell receptor beta chains presented below share a single source sample, sequenced in a study of shared clonotypes between healthy human individuals. Sequencing used immunoSEQ multiplex PCR; TCRdb keeps in-frame clones, though not all of them. The table includes about 380,000 clones, 90% to 97% detected once. The material sequenced was memory CD8+ T cells sorted from blood. Subset denoted: CD45RO+ cells pooled with CCR7-negative TemRA cells. These receptors originate from a man younger than 40 in good health.

The chain uses TRBV6-1 and TRBJ1-5; D unresolved. Deletions cut 7 bases from V and 4 bases from J, with 8 bases between. CDR3 length equals 12 residues. Germline lookup yields CDR1 MNHNS and CDR2 SASEGT. The CDR3, as DNA: TGTGCCAGCAATCGGGGAAATCAGCCCCAGCATTTT. Its protein is CASNRGNQPQHF.

This chain links TRBV6-5 with TRBJ2-7; 12 nucleotides agree with TRBD2. The germline V gene encodes CDR1 MNHEY and CDR2 SVGAGI. With 6 bases clipped from V and 2 bases from J, the junction kept 5 bases outside the gene matches. The CDR3 is made up of 15 amino acids. Here the CDR3 reads CASRRGLAGTYEQYF. CDR3 in DNA: TGTGCCAGCAGGCGAGGACTAGCGGGGACCTACGAGCAGTACTTC.

This rearrangement joins TRBV19 to TRBJ1-2; no clear D gene. Germline assignment: CDR1 LNHDA and CDR2 SQIVND (reference sequence). The CDR3 contains 12 residues. V was shortened by 4 bases and J by 4 bases, with 7 bases between the two germline ends. Here the CDR3 reads CASSRSAYGYTF. The CDR3 DNA reads TGTGCCAGTAGTAGGTCAGCCTATGGCTACACCTTC.

A single count supports this clone. This chain connects TRBV2 to TRBJ2-7; possible D gene TRBD1, 5 bases. This CDR3 comprises 14 residues. Germline CDR1 is SNHLY and CDR2 is FYNNEI. Between the trimmed V and J ends, which lost 4 bases and 2 bases, there was a span of 12 bases. As DNA, the CDR3 is TGTGCCAGCAGTGGGGCAGGGAAGCCCTACGAGCAGTACTTC. It encodes CASSGAGKPYEQYF.

V usage is TRBV7-9 and J usage is TRBJ2-1; 9 bases line up with TRBD2. CDR3 size: 18 residues. Germline loops: CDR1 SEHNR, CDR2 FQNEAQ (reference sequence). Trimming cost V 1 base and J 0 bases; bases outside gene matches: 7. This chain's CDR3 is CASSLVGMTSGSYNEQFF. The CDR3 DNA follows: TGTGCCAGCAGCTTAGTTGGAATGACTAGCGGCTCCTACAATGAGCAGTTCTTC.

The J gene is TRBJ2-1, the V gene TRBV11-2; 9 positions match TRBD1. After removal of 2 bases from V and 4 bases from J, the junction contained 9 bases not matched to a gene. CDR1 is SGHAT, CDR2 FQNNGV, per germline. The CDR3 consists of 17 residues. The CDR3 DNA is TGTGCCAGCAGCTTAAGGCTTTTGGACAGGGGTTACAATGAGCAGTTCTTC. It specifies CASSLRLLDRGYNEQFF.

The V and J genes are TRBV30 and TRBJ2-3, with 13 nucleotides matching TRBD2. Looked up from germline, CDR1 is GTSNPN and CDR2 is SVGIG (reference sequence). CDR3 length: 13 amino acids. Trimming removed 1 base from V and 8 bases from J; junction bases left unmatched: 0. CDR3 residues: CAWSGTSGSTQYF. CDR3 in DNA: TGTGCCTGGAGTGGGACTAGCGGGAGTACGCAGTATTTT.

The CDR3 protein is CASSVATAGGQETQYF. CDR3 sequence (DNA): TGTGCCAGCAGCGTAGCTACGGCGGGAGGACAAGAGACCCAGTACTTC. V usage is TRBV9 and J usage is TRBJ2-5; 8 bases are a match to TRBD2. This CDR3 has 16 residues. Trimming at V came to 0 bases and at J to 2 bases, leaving 6 bases not matched to a gene. Per the germline V gene, CDR1 is SGDLS and CDR2 is YYNGEE. Full variable domain (remainder filled in from reference TRBV9 and TRBJ2-5): DSGVTQTPKHLITATGQRVTLRCSPRSGDLSVYWYQQSLDQGLQFLIQYYNGEERAKGNILERFSAQQFPDLHSELNLSSLELGDSALYFCASSVATAGGQETQYFGPGTRLLVL.

The CDR3, as DNA: TGTGCCAGCAGCCCGAGTCGCGGGTTTGTCGGCTCCTACAATGAGCAGTTCTTC. Translation gives CASSPSRGFVGSYNEQFF. The chain uses TRBV11-3 and TRBJ2-1, with D perhaps TRBD2 (5 bases). Germline V lookup: CDR1 SGHNT, CDR2 YENEEA. The CDR3 is made up of 18 amino acids. The ends were cut back, 5 bases at V and 0 bases at J, with 20 bases in the middle.

This chain joins TRBV10-3 and TRBJ2-7; D is perhaps TRBD1 (6 bases). Germline-derived CDR1 and CDR2 are ENHRY and SYGVKD. CDR3 length equals 16 residues. Trimming left V 2 bases short and J 2 bases short, with 16 bases between. The CDR3: CAISEPPGARAYEQYF. Here the CDR3 DNA reads TGTGCCATCAGTGAGCCCCCAGGGGCTAGGGCCTACGAGCAGTACTTC.

This rearrangement joins TRBV19 to TRBJ2-7, with TRBD2 matching over 8 bases. Unmatched junction bases numbered 7, after V lost 9 bases and J lost 6 bases. CDR1 and CDR2 from the germline V gene are LNHDA and SQIVND (reference sequence). The CDR3 length is 12 residues. Here the CDR3 DNA reads TGTGCCAGACCGGGACTAGACCGCGAGCAGTACTTC. Protein sequence: CARPGLDREQYF.

This sequence joins TRBV7-2 and TRBJ2-4, with 8 bases lining up with TRBD2. From germline, CDR1 is SGHTA and CDR2 FQGNSA. The CDR3 is made up of 13 amino acids. Losses at the gene ends were 5 bases for V and 10 bases for J; bases not matched to a gene: 7. CDR3 sequence: CASSPGLGTIQYF. Written as DNA, the CDR3 is TGTGCCAGCAGCCCGGGACTAGGTACGATTCAGTACTTC.

This chain links TRBV15 with TRBJ1-5; 7 positions match TRBD1. The CDR3 contains 18 residues. Trimming took 1 base from V and 0 from J; bases not matched to a gene: 9. Germline V gives CDR1 LNHNV, CDR2 YYDKDF (reference sequence). The CDR3 nucleotides are TGTGCCACCAGCAGAGGCCGGGGACAGAGATATAGCAATCAGCCCCAGCATTTT. It codes for CATSRGRGQRYSNQPQHF.

The gene calls are TRBV11-2 and TRBJ1-2; 11 nucleotides align to TRBD1. The CDR3 has 16 residues. The junction had 9 bases not matched to a gene; V was cut back by 7 bases and J by 2 bases. Germline lookup yields CDR1 SGHAT and CDR2 FQNNGV. The CDR3, as DNA: TGTGCCAGCACCATAACCGGGACAGGGGGGAACTATGGCTACACCTTC. Its protein is CASTITGTGGNYGYTF.

The V and J genes are TRBV19 and TRBJ2-1, with unresolved D. Trimming shortened V by 4 bases and J by 3 bases, and 10 bases separated the two germline ends. Per the germline V gene, CDR1 is LNHDA and CDR2 is SQIVND (reference sequence). The CDR3 sequence is 14 residues long. The CDR3 protein is CASSTFLDYNEQFF. CDR3 in DNA: TGTGCCAGTAGTACGTTTCTAGACTACAATGAGCAGTTCTTC.

The CDR3 DNA sequence: TGTGCCAGCAGTGTATCAGCCTTAAGTCGAGGCTACACCTTC. Translation: CASSVSALSRGYTF. The genes are TRBV6-1 and TRBJ1-2; D call uncertain. This CDR3 region has 14 residues. V lost 4 bases and J lost 8, with 17 bases in between. The germline V gene has CDR1 MNHNS and CDR2 SASEGT.

The chain links TRBV19 to TRBJ1-5, with D unclear. The germline V gene encodes CDR1 LNHDA and CDR2 SQIVND (reference sequence). The CDR3 spans 14 residues. The ends were cut back, 2 bases at V and 4 bases at J, with 9 bases in the middle. CDR3 in amino acids: CASSISSQNQPQHF. DNA for the CDR3: TGTGCCAGTAGTATATCATCTCAGAATCAGCCCCAGCATTTT. The whole variable domain, remainder taken from reference TRBV19 and TRBJ1-5, is DGGITQSPKYLFRKEGQNVTLSCEQNLNHDAMYWYRQDPGQGLRLIYYSQIVNDFQKGDIAEGYSVSREKKESFPLTVTSAQKNPTAFYLCASSISSQNQPQHFGDGTRLSIL.

This clone was detected only once. This chain connects TRBV19 to TRBJ2-7; maybe TRBD1 (6 bases). The CDR3 has 14 residues. Between the trimmed V and J ends, which lost 5 bases and 7 bases, there was a span of 18 bases. The germline gives CDR1 LNHDA, CDR2 SQIVND (reference sequence). In nucleotides, the CDR3 is TGTGCCAGTAGTTCCCTGCAGGGCAGGGGAGAGCAGTACTTC. This codes for CASSSLQGRGEQYF.

This clone was seen once. The chain is built from TRBV28 and TRBJ2-7, with a possible D match to TRBD2 (6 bases). V dropped 3 bases and J dropped 2 bases, with 14 bases sitting between them. The CDR3 loop spans 15 amino acids. CDR1 MDHEN and CDR2 SYDVKM come from the germline V gene. In DNA form, the CDR3 reads TGTGCCAGCAGTTTTCCCGGAGGGCCGACCTACGAGCAGTACTTC. It yields the protein CASSFPGGPTYEQYF.

This clone was detected once. The chain has TRBV10-3 and TRBJ2-2; 12 bases map to TRBD2. This CDR3 region has 14 residues. Losses at the gene ends were 8 bases for V and 4 bases for J; bases not matched to a gene: 2. CDR1 ENHRY and CDR2 SYGVKD come from the germline V gene. The chain's CDR3 is CAIASGRGTGELFF. DNA for the CDR3: TGTGCCATCGCTAGCGGGAGGGGCACCGGGGAGCTGTTTTTT.

The genes are TRBV10-2 and TRBJ2-1, with 9 nucleotides matching TRBD2. CDR1 and CDR2 (germline): WSHSY, SAAADI. This CDR3 has 14 residues. V lost 2 bases, J lost 10 bases, and 6 bases stayed unmatched. The CDR3 spells CASSEASGVTEQFF. CDR3 DNA: TGCGCCAGCAGTGAGGCTAGCGGGGTAACGGAGCAGTTCTTC.

The chain combines TRBV5-1 with TRBJ2-3; D ambiguous. The CDR3 consists of 13 residues. Trimming left V 1 base short and J 4 bases short, with 7 bases between. Germline V gene lookup returns CDR1 SGHRS and CDR2 YFSETQ. CDR3 sequence reads: CASSLFQADTQYF. In nucleotides, the CDR3 is TGCGCCAGCAGCTTGTTTCAGGCAGATACGCAGTATTTT. The full variable domain, its missing parts supplied by reference TRBV5-1 and TRBJ2-3, is KAGVTQTPRYLIKTRGQQVTLSCSPISGHRSVSWYQQTPGQGLQFLFEYFSETQRNKGNFPGRFSGRQFSNSRSEMNVSTLELGDSALYLCASSLFQADTQYFGPGTRLTVL.

CDR3 amino acids: CASSLPGPPYEQYF. CDR3 DNA sequence: TGTGCCAGCAGTTTACCAGGGCCTCCCTACGAGCAGTACTTC. The genes are TRBV28 and TRBJ2-7; a possible D gene is TRBD1 (5 bases). Germline lookup yields CDR1 MDHEN and CDR2 SYDVKM. V was pared by 2 bases and J by 2 bases, with 10 bases between. The CDR3 runs 14 residues.

The chain recombines TRBV28 with TRBJ1-5; 7 bases match TRBD1. This CDR3 has 15 amino acids. With V trimmed by 5 bases and J by 6 bases, 10 bases remained unmatched. Looked up from germline, CDR1 is MDHEN and CDR2 is SYDVKM. DNA for the CDR3: TGTGCCAGCAGTCCACCCCGACAGGGAAGTCAGCCCCAGCATTTT. Translated: CASSPPRQGSQPQHF.

This clone appeared once. The chain is built from TRBV6-1 and TRBJ2-3, with D unclear. The CDR3 sequence is 10 residues long. The V gene lost 10 bases and the J gene lost 7 bases, with 9 bases spanning the gap. Germline V gene lookup returns CDR1 MNHNS and CDR2 SASEGT. The CDR3 nucleotides are TGTGCCATCCACCAACATACGCAGTATTTT. Protein product: CAIHQHTQYF.

CDR3 sequence reads: CASSEGLLNTEAFF. CDR3 DNA: TGTGCCAGCAGCGAGGGGCTCCTGAACACTGAAGCTTTCTTT. This chain joins TRBV9 and TRBJ1-1; tentative D call: TRBD1 (5 bases). CDR3 length equals 14 residues. The germline CDR1 and CDR2 sequences are SGDLS and YYNGEE. V was shortened by 3 bases and J by 0 bases, with 9 bases between the two germline ends.

Only one count was recorded for this clone. The gene calls are TRBV5-6 and TRBJ2-7; the match to TRBD1 covers 7 bases. Germline assignment: CDR1 SGHDT and CDR2 YYEEEE. The CDR3 spans 13 residues. Trimming cost V 4 bases and J 7 bases; bases outside gene matches: 8. CDR3 in DNA: TGTGCCAGCAGCGCGACAGGGCTGGGGGAGCAGTACTTC. Translated: CASSATGLGEQYF.

The sample holds one count of this clone. The chain has TRBV27 and TRBJ1-5, with no clear D. The V end was cut by 1 base, the J end by 1 base, with 14 bases between. The CDR3 has 17 residues. Germline V gene lookup returns CDR1 MNHEY and CDR2 SMNVEV (reference sequence). CDR3 in amino acids: CASSLLGYLRSNQPQHF. CDR3 bases: TGTGCCAGCAGTTTATTGGGTTACTTGCGGAGCAATCAGCCCCAGCATTTT.

The gene calls are TRBV10-1 and TRBJ1-5; D ambiguous. Per the germline V gene, CDR1 is WNHNN and CDR2 is SYGVQD (reference sequence). V gave up 5 bases and J gave up 0 bases, with 5 bases separating them. The CDR3 spans 13 residues. This CDR3 reads CASSRTSNQPQHF. CDR3 DNA sequence: TGCGCCAGCAGTCGAACTAGCAATCAGCCCCAGCATTTT.

The J gene is TRBJ2-5, the V gene TRBV18; the D gene is possibly TRBD1 (5 bases). Germline lookup yields CDR1 KGHSH and CDR2 LQKENI. With 4 bases removed from V and 2 bases from J, the gap between germline ends came to 8 bases. The CDR3 totals 13 residues. CDR3 bases: TGTGCCAGCTCACAAGGGGCACAAGAGACCCAGTACTTC. This sequence encodes CASSQGAQETQYF.

The chain joins TRBV29-1 to TRBJ2-7; possibly TRBD1 for D (6 bases). Trimming took 5 bases from V and 5 from J, leaving 13 bases between them. The CDR3 covers 12 residues. Per germline, CDR1 SQVTM and CDR2 ANQGSEA. CDR3 sequence reads: CSVQGFGDEQYF. The CDR3 DNA follows: TGCAGCGTTCAGGGGTTCGGGGACGAGCAGTACTTC.